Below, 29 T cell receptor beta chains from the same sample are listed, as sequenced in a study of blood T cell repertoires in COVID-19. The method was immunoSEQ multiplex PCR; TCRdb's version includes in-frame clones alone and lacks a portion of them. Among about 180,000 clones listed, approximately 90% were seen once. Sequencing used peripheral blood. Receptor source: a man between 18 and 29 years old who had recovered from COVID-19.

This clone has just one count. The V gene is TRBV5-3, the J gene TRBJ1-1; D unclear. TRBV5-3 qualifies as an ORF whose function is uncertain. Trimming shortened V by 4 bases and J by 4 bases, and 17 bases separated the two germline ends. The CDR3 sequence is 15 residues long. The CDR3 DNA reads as TGTGCCAGAAGCCGTCAACCACGAGAGGGCACTGAAGCTTTCTTT. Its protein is CARSRQPREGTEAFF.

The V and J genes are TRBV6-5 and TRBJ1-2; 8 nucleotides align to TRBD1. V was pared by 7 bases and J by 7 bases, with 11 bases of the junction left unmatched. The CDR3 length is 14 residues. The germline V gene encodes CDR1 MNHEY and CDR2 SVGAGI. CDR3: CASTTGGWEAGYTF. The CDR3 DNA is TGTGCCAGCACAACAGGGGGATGGGAGGCTGGCTACACCTTC.

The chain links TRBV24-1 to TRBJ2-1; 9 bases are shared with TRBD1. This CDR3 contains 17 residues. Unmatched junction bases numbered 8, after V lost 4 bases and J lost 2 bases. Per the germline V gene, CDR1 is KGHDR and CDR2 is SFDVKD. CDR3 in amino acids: CATSDRLGTGPYNEQFF. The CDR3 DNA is TGTGCCACCAGTGACCGACTCGGGACAGGGCCCTACAATGAGCAGTTCTTC.

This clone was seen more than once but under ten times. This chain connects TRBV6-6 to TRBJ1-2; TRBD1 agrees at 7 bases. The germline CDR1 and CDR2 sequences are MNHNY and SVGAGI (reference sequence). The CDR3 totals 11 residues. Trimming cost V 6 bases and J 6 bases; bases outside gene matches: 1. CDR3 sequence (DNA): TGTGCCAGCAGACAGGGGAATGGCTACACCTTC. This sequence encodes CASRQGNGYTF.

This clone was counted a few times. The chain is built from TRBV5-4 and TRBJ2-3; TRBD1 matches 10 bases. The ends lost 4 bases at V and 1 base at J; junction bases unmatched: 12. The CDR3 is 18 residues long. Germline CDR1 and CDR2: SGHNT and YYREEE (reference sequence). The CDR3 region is CASSAPGQGTAGTDTQYF. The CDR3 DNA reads TGTGCCAGCAGCGCCCCGGGACAGGGGACCGCTGGCACAGATACGCAGTATTTT.

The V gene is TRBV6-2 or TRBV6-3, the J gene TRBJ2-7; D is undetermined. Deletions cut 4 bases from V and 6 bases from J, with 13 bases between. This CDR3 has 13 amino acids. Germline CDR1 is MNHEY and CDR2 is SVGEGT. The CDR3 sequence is CASSLTPPGEQYF. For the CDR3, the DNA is TGTGCCAGCAGTTTAACGCCCCCCGGCGAGCAGTACTTC.

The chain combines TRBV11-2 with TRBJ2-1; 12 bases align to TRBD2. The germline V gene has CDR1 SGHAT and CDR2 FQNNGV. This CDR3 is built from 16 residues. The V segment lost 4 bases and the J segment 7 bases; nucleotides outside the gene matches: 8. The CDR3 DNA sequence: TGTGCCAGCAGCTACCCTCTAGCGGGAGGGGTGAATGAGCAGTTCTTC. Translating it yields CASSYPLAGGVNEQFF. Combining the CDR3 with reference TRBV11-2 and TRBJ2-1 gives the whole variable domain EAGVAQSPRYKIIEKRQSVAFWCNPISGHATLYWYQQILGQGPKLLIQFQNNGVVDDSQLPKDRFSAERLKGVDSTLKIQPAKLEDSAVYLCASSYPLAGGVNEQFFGPGTRLTVL.

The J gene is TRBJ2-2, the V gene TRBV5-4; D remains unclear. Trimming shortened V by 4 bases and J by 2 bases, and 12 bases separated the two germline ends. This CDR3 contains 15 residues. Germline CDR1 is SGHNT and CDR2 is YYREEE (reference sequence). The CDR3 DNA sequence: TGTGCCAGCAGCCCCAGATCCCGAAACACCGGGGAGCTGTTTTTT. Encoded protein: CASSPRSRNTGELFF.

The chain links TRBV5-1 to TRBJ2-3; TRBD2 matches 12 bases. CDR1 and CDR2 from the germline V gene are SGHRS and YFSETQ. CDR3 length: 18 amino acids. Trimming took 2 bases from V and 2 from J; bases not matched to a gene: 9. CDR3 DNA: TGCGCCAGCAGCTTCGGACTAGCGGGAAGAACTCCCACAGATACGCAGTATTTT. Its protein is CASSFGLAGRTPTDTQYF.

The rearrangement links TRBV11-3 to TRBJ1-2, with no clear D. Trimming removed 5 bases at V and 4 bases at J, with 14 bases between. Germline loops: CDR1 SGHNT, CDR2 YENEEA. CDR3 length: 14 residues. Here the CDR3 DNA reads TGTGCCAGCAGCCCCCAGAGACGGAGCTATGGCTACACCTTC. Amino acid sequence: CASSPQRRSYGYTF. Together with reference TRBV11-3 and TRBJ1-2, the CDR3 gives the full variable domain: EAGVVQSPRYKIIEKKQPVAFWCNPISGHNTLYWYLQNLGQGPELLIRYENEEAVDDSQLPKDRFSAERLKGVDSTLKIQPAELGDSAVYLCASSPQRRSYGYTFGSGTRLTVV.

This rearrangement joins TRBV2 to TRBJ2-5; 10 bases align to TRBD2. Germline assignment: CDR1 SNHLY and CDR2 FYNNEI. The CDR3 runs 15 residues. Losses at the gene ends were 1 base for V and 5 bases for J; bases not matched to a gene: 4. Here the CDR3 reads CASSEVPSGSETQYF. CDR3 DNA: TGTGCCAGCAGTGAAGTCCCTAGCGGGAGTGAGACCCAGTACTTC.

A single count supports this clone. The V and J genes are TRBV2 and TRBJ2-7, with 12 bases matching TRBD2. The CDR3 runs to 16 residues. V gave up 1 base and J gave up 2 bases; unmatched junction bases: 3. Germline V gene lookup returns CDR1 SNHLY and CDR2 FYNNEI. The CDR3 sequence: CASSEVRTSGAYEQYF. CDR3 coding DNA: TGTGCCAGCAGTGAAGTGAGGACTAGCGGGGCCTACGAGCAGTACTTC.

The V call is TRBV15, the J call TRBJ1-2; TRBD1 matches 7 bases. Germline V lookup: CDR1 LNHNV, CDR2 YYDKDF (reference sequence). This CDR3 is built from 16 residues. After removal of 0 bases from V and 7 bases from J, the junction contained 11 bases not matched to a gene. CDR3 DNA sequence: TGTGCCACCAGCAGAGATCCTATATCACAGGGGTCTGGCTACACCTTC. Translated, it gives CATSRDPISQGSGYTF.

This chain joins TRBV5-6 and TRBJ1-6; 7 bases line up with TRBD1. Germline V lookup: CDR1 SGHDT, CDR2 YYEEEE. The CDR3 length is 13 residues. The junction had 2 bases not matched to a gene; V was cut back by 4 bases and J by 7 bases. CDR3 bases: TGTGCCAGCAGCCAGGACAGGAATTCACCCCTCCACTTT. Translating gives CASSQDRNSPLHF.

The CDR3 sequence: CASSSERLAATGELFF. CDR3 DNA sequence: TGCGCCAGCAGCTCGGAAAGACTAGCGGCAACCGGGGAGCTGTTTTTT. The chain uses TRBV5-1 and TRBJ2-2, with 9 positions matching TRBD2. With V trimmed by 3 bases and J by 5 bases, 8 bases remained unmatched. The CDR3 length is 16 residues. The germline V gene encodes CDR1 SGHRS and CDR2 YFSETQ.

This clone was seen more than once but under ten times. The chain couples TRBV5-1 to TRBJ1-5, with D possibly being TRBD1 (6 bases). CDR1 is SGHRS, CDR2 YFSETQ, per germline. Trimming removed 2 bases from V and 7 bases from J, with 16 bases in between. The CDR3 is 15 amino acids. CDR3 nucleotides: TGCGCCAGCAGCTTTGCAGGGGTTGCGGGCCAGCCCCAGCATTTT. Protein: CASSFAGVAGQPQHF.

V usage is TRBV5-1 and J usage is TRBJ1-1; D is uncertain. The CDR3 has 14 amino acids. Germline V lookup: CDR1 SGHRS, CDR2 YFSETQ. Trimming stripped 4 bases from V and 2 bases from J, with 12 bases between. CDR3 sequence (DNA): TGCGCCAGCAGCCCTTCCCCAGGAAACACTGAAGCTTTCTTT. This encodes CASSPSPGNTEAFF. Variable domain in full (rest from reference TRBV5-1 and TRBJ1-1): KAGVTQTPRYLIKTRGQQVTLSCSPISGHRSVSWYQQTPGQGLQFLFEYFSETQRNKGNFPGRFSGRQFSNSRSEMNVSTLELGDSALYLCASSPSPGNTEAFFGQGTRLTVV.

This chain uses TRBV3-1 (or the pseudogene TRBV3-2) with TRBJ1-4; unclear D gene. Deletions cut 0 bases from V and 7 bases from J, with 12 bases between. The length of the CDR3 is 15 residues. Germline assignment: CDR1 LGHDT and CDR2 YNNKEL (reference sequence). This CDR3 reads CASSQDVRLREKLFF. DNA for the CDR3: TGTGCCAGCAGCCAAGATGTCCGGTTACGTGAAAAACTGTTTTTT.

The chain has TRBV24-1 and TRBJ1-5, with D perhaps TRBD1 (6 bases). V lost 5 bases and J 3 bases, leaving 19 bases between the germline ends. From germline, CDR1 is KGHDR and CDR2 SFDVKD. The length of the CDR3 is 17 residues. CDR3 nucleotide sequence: TGTGCCACCAGTGCCACTGACGGGGACAAACTCAATCAGCCCCAGCATTTT. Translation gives CATSATDGDKLNQPQHF.

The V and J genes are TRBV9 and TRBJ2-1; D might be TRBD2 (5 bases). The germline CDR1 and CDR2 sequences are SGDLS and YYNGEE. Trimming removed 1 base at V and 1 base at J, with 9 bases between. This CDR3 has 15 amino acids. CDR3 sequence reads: CASSVSPGSYNEQFF. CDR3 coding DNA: TGTGCCAGCAGCGTATCGCCGGGATCCTACAATGAGCAGTTCTTC.

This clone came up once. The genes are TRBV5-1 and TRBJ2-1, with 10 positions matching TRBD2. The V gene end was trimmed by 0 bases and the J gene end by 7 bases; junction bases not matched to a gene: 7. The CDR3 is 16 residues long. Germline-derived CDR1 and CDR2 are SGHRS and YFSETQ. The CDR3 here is CASSLVASGSHNEQFF. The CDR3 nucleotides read TGCGCCAGCAGCTTGGTAGCTAGCGGGAGTCATAATGAGCAGTTCTTC.

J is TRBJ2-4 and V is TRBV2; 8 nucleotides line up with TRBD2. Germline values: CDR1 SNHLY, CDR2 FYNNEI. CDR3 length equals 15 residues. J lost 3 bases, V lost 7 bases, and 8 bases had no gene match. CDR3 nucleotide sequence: TGTGCCAGCATCGGGAGGGGGTTAGTCAAAAACATTCAGTACTTC. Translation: CASIGRGLVKNIQYF. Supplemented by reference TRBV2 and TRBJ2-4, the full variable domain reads EPEVTQTPSHQVTQMGQEVILRCVPISNHLYFYWYRQILGQKVEFLVSFYNNEISEKSEIFDDQFSVERPDGSNFTLKIRSTKLEDSAMYFCASIGRGLVKNIQYFGAGTRLSVL.

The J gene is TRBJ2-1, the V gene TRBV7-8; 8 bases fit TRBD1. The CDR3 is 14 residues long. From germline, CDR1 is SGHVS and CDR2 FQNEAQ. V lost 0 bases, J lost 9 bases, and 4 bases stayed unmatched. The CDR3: CASSLAGTGGEQFF. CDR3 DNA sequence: TGTGCCAGCAGCTTAGCCGGGACAGGAGGTGAGCAGTTCTTC.

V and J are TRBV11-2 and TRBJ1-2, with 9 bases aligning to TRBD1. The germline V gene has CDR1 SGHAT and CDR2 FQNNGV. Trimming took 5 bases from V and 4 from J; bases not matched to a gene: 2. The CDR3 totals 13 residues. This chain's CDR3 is CASSDRGVYGYTF. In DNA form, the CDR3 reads TGTGCCAGCAGCGACAGGGGGGTCTATGGCTACACCTTC.

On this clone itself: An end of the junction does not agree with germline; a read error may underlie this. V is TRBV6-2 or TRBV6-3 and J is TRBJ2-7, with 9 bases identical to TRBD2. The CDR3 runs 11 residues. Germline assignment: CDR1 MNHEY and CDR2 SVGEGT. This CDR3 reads CASSYPSGTYF. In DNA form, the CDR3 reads TGTGCCAGCAGTTATCCTAGCGGGACATATTTC.

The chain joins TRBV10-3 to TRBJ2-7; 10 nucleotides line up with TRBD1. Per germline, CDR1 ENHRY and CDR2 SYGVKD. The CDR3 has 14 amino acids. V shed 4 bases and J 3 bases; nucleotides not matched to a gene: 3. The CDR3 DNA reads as TGTGCCATCAGTGTAGGACAGGGGGTCTACGAGCAGTACTTC. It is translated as CAISVGQGVYEQYF.

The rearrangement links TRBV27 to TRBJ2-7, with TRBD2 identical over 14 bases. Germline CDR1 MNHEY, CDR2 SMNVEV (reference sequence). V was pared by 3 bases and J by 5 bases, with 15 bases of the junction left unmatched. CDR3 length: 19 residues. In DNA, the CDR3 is TGTGCCAGCAGTTTTCTCACCTCTGGGACTAGCGGGAGACTAGACGAGCAGTACTTC. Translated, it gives CASSFLTSGTSGRLDEQYF.

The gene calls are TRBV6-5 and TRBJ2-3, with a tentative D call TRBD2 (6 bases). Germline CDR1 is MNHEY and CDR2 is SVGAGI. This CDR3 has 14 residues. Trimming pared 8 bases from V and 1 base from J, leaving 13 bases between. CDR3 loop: CASGRRGGTDTQYF. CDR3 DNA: TGTGCCAGCGGAAGGAGGGGTGGCACAGATACGCAGTATTTT.

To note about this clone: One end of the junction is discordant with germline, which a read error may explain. CDR3 region: CASSQVGEGLQEAQYF. In nucleotides, the CDR3 is TGCGCCAGCAGCCAAGTCGGGGAGGGGCTCCAAGAGGCCCAGTACTTC. This chain connects TRBV4-3 to TRBJ2-5, with 7 bases lining up with TRBD2. The CDR3 contains 16 residues. Germline CDR1 is LGHNA and CDR2 is YSLEER.